The next 24 T cell receptor beta chains were all read from a single sample in a study of T-cell memory formation after mild COVID-19. TCRdb processed the 5' RACE reads anew with MiXCR; each CDR3 protein has one entry. The table includes about 44,000 distinct CDR3 sequences, over 6.5% detected once. The specimen was PBMCs or a T cell subset sorted from them (not recorded which). The receptors stem from an adult who had mild COVID-19 (a few samples of this study predate the infection). Cell type and time point are not known.

This clonotype was observed many times. The V and J genes are TRBV12-3 or TRBV12-4 and TRBJ1-5; a possible D gene is TRBD1 (5 bases). The CDR3 covers 12 residues. The V gene lost 6 bases and the J gene lost 8 bases, with 11 bases spanning the gap. CDR3 sequence: CASSRGVEPQHF. The CDR3 coding sequence is TGTGCCAGCAGCCGGGGCGTGGAGCCCCAGCATTTT.

The genes are TRBV6-1 and TRBJ2-1; D remains ambiguous. Trimming took off 2 bases at V and 15 bases at J, with 8 bases between the two ends. This CDR3 region has 10 residues. Germline CDR1 MNHNS, CDR2 SASEGT. The CDR3 spells CASSEFSTFF. The CDR3 DNA reads as TGTGCCAGCAGTGAATTTTCTACGTTCTTC.

This rearrangement joins TRBV10-3 to TRBJ2-7; 11 bases match TRBD1. The V and J ends lost 5 bases and 3 bases, in that order; junction bases with no gene match: 3. Germline V gene sequence: CDR1 ENHRY, CDR2 SYGVKD. CDR3 length equals 14 residues. The CDR3 DNA reads TGTGCCATCAGTCCCGGGACAGGGGGCTACGAGCAGTACTTC. Translated, it gives CAISPGTGGYEQYF.

The gene calls are TRBV20-1 and TRBJ2-1; 8 nucleotides agree with TRBD1. Germline CDR1 is DFQATT and CDR2 is SNEGSKA (reference sequence). Unmatched junction bases numbered 5, after V lost 6 bases and J lost 10 bases. The CDR3 covers 11 residues. This chain's CDR3 is CSAGQGKEQFF. The CDR3 DNA reads as TGCAGTGCAGGACAGGGAAAGGAGCAGTTCTTC.

This clonotype occurred many times. J is TRBJ2-7 and V is TRBV12-3 or TRBV12-4; 8 nucleotides align to TRBD1. V shed 6 bases and J 5 bases; nucleotides not matched to a gene: 6. This CDR3 has 13 amino acids. The CDR3 region is CASSDRGRDEQYF. Here the CDR3 DNA reads TGTGCCAGCAGCGACAGGGGACGGGACGAGCAGTACTTC.

This clonotype showed up just a few times. This chain links TRBV9 with TRBJ2-5; D might be TRBD2 (6 bases). Trimming shortened V by 4 bases and J by 5 bases, and 12 bases separated the two germline ends. The length of the CDR3 is 13 residues. Per germline, CDR1 SGDLS and CDR2 YYNGEE. Here the CDR3 reads CASSKDYLETQYF. CDR3 nucleotide sequence: TGTGCCAGCAGCAAGGACTATCTGGAGACCCAGTACTTC.

This clonotype has at least ten counts. V and J are TRBV5-1 and TRBJ2-1, with TRBD2 identical over 11 bases. Germline V gene data show CDR1 as SGHRS and CDR2 as YFSETQ. Trimming took 1 base from V and 3 from J; bases not matched to a gene: 3. The CDR3 has 16 residues. This chain's CDR3 is CASSLLAGGHYNEQFF. The CDR3 bases are TGCGCCAGCAGCTTGCTAGCGGGGGGTCACTACAATGAGCAGTTCTTC.

The sample holds many counts of this clonotype. The chain couples TRBV7-9 to TRBJ1-4; D possibly corresponds to TRBD1 (6 bases). With 5 bases removed from V and 7 bases from J, the gap between germline ends came to 14 bases. The CDR3 runs to 14 residues. In germline, CDR1 is SEHNR, CDR2 FQNEAQ (reference sequence). CDR3 nucleotides: TGTGCCAGCAGCCCGGACAGTGGAGGTGAAAAACTGTTTTTT. It encodes CASSPDSGGEKLFF.

This clonotype was counted many times. The chain has TRBV5-1 and TRBJ2-3; TRBD2 agrees at 8 bases. From germline, CDR1 is SGHRS and CDR2 YFSETQ. V shed 3 bases and J 5 bases; nucleotides not matched to a gene: 5. The CDR3 has 14 amino acids. CDR3 sequence (DNA): TGCGCCAGCAGCTCCGGGGGGGCCGTAGATACGCAGTATTTT. It codes for CASSSGGAVDTQYF.

This clonotype was seen repeatedly, ten times or more. V and J are TRBV7-2 and TRBJ1-1; D might be TRBD1 (6 bases). The CDR3 length is 14 residues. Per the germline V gene, CDR1 is SGHTA and CDR2 is FQGNSA. V shed 5 bases and J shed 4 bases, with 14 bases lying between them. The CDR3 is CASSAQGGVTEAFF. As DNA, the CDR3 is TGTGCCAGCAGCGCACAGGGTGGGGTCACTGAAGCTTTCTTT.

This clonotype has at least ten counts. This chain connects TRBV9 to TRBJ2-5; D ambiguous. V was cut by 0 bases and J by 3 bases, with 9 bases left in between. The germline V gene has CDR1 SGDLS and CDR2 YYNGEE. The CDR3 contains 14 residues. The CDR3: CASSVGAVKETQYF. CDR3 sequence (DNA): TGTGCCAGCAGCGTAGGGGCAGTTAAAGAGACCCAGTACTTC.

This clonotype was counted at least ten times. V is TRBV24-1 and J is TRBJ2-2; TRBD1 agrees at 11 bases. This CDR3 is built from 18 residues. The ends lost 3 bases at V and 3 bases at J; junction bases unmatched: 8. The germline CDR1 and CDR2 sequences are KGHDR and SFDVKD. For the CDR3, the DNA is TGTGCCACCAGTGATCCCTACGGACAGGGGGCTCACACCGGGGAGCTGTTTTTT. This gives the protein CATSDPYGQGAHTGELFF.

This clonotype was seen only a few times. The rearrangement links TRBV7-2 to TRBJ2-5; the D gene is possibly TRBD2 (6 bases). V was trimmed by 4 bases and J by 7 bases, leaving 19 bases between them. In germline, CDR1 is SGHTA, CDR2 FQGNSA. The CDR3 is 15 residues long. CDR3 amino acids: CASSSSWDSGGTQYF. CDR3 sequence (DNA): TGTGCCAGCAGCTCGAGTTGGGACTCAGGAGGGACCCAGTACTTC.

This clonotype was counted at least ten times. The gene calls are TRBV9 and TRBJ2-3; 9 bases align to TRBD2. V dropped 0 bases and J dropped 4; count of bases not matched to a gene: 9. The CDR3 sequence is 17 residues long. Germline V gene data show CDR1 as SGDLS and CDR2 as YYNGEE. The chain's CDR3 is CASSVEAGGRSADTQYF. CDR3 bases: TGTGCCAGCAGCGTAGAAGCGGGAGGACGTAGTGCAGATACGCAGTATTTT.

V usage is TRBV4-2 and J usage is TRBJ2-1; 9 positions agree with TRBD2. The germline CDR1 and CDR2 sequences are LGHNA and YNFKEQ. After removal of 3 bases from V and 1 base from J, the junction contained 4 bases not matched to a gene. This CDR3 region has 16 residues. The CDR3, as DNA: TGTGCCAGCAGCCAGGAAACTAGCGGGTCCTACAATGAGCAGTTCTTC. Translated: CASSQETSGSYNEQFF.

This clonotype has a count of ten or more. V usage is TRBV29-1 and J usage is TRBJ2-6, with D hard to call. Germline CDR1 and CDR2: SQVTM and ANQGSEA. CDR3 length: 14 residues. The V end lost 6 bases, the J end lost 0 bases, and 9 bases lay between the germline ends. In DNA form, the CDR3 reads TGCAGCGTCCGACTGCTCTCTGGGGCCAACGTCCTGACTTTC. Translation: CSVRLLSGANVLTF. The full variable domain, rest sourced from reference TRBV29-1 and TRBJ2-6, is SAVISQKPSRDICQRGTSLTIQCQVDSQVTMMFWYRQQPGQSLTLIATANQGSEATYESGFVIDKFPISRPNLTFSTLTVSNMSPEDSSIYLCSVRLLSGANVLTFGAGSRLTVL.

This clonotype occurred many times. The rearrangement joins TRBV5-1 to TRBJ2-1; the D is unclear. The CDR3 contains 15 residues. V shed 0 bases and J shed 5 bases, with 12 bases lying between them. Germline V CDR1 and CDR2: SGHRS, YFSETQ. The CDR3 region is CASSLDEPTDNEQFF. The CDR3 DNA reads TGCGCCAGCAGCTTGGACGAGCCTACCGACAATGAGCAGTTCTTC.

The V call is TRBV3-1, the J call TRBJ1-2, with 10 nucleotides matching TRBD1. V gave up 0 bases and J gave up 8 bases; unmatched junction bases: 21. CDR1 and CDR2 from the germline V gene are LGHDT and YNNKEL (reference sequence). This CDR3 is built from 20 residues. CDR3 amino acids: CASSQDLDFGEIDRGQGYTF. For the CDR3, the DNA is TGTGCCAGCAGCCAAGATCTGGATTTCGGGGAGATAGACAGGGGGCAAGGCTACACCTTC.

The rearrangement links TRBV9 to TRBJ1-4; D is undetermined. The CDR3 spans 15 residues. Germline V CDR1 and CDR2: SGDLS, YYNGEE. V lost 4 bases to trimming and J lost 7 bases, with 17 bases between them. CDR3 amino acids: CASSSSQTRTEKLFF. CDR3 DNA: TGTGCCAGCAGCTCCTCCCAAACTCGTACTGAAAAACTGTTTTTT.

This clonotype showed up just a few times. The rearrangement links TRBV12-3 or TRBV12-4 to TRBJ2-2; possible D gene TRBD2, 6 bases. The CDR3 extends over 18 amino acids. The V and J ends lost 3 bases and 6 bases respectively, with 23 bases between them. CDR3 nucleotide sequence: TGTGCCAGCAGTTTCGGGACGGGAGCTACCCATCGTGCCGGGGAGCTGTTTTTT. This codes for CASSFGTGATHRAGELFF.

This rearrangement joins TRBV4-2 to TRBJ2-1; TRBD1 matches at 11 bases. In germline, CDR1 is LGHNA, CDR2 YNFKEQ. V dropped 3 bases and J dropped 4; count of bases not matched to a gene: 5. The CDR3 is 16 residues long. The CDR3, as DNA: TGTGCCAGCAGCCATGCGGGGACAGGGGGTTACAATGAGCAGTTCTTC. Protein sequence: CASSHAGTGGYNEQFF.

This clonotype has just a few counts. CDR3 DNA: TGCAGTGCCCACCCTCCCGGACTAGCCACGGGGAATGAGCAGTTCTTC. Translated: CSAHPPGLATGNEQFF. The chain recombines TRBV20-1 with TRBJ2-1, with TRBD2 matching 8 bases. Losses at the gene ends were 6 bases for V and 7 bases for J; bases not matched to a gene: 17. The germline V gene has CDR1 DFQATT and CDR2 SNEGSKA (reference sequence). The CDR3 is made up of 16 amino acids.

This chain connects TRBV7-2 to TRBJ1-6, with no clear D. The ends were cut back, 3 bases at V and 9 bases at J, with 12 bases in the middle. The germline V gene encodes CDR1 SGHTA and CDR2 FQGNSA. This CDR3 has 14 amino acids. DNA of the CDR3: TGTGCCAGCAGCTTTCAGGAAACGGGTTCACCCCTCCACTTT. It specifies CASSFQETGSPLHF.

Ten or more counts support this clonotype. The chain employs TRBV29-1 and TRBJ2-1, with 13 bases matching TRBD2. The CDR3 extends over 14 amino acids. Germline V CDR1 and CDR2: SQVTM, ANQGSEA. Losses at the gene ends were 6 bases for V and 8 bases for J; bases not matched to a gene: 7. The CDR3 region is CSVHTSGRADEQFF. Written as DNA, the CDR3 is TGCAGCGTCCACACTAGCGGGAGGGCCGATGAGCAGTTCTTC.